This paragraph reports one TCR beta chain. Germline V lookup: CDR1 LNHDA, CDR2 SQIVND (reference sequence). CDR3 length: 14 amino acids. V was clipped by 7 bases and J by 6 bases, with 16 bases between them. In the source study's methods: Reference gene primer amplification gave estimated nucleated cell counts. Sequencing was performed with immunoSEQ multiplex PCR; in TCRdb, only in-frame clones are kept and a portion is missing. That table supplies the V and J calls and clone size; D and trimming were determined from the DNA. Of just over 650,000 clones in the sample, 85% to 90% were seen once. The sample originates from a study of blood T cell repertoires in COVID-19. About the research overall: Acute and convalescent COVID-19 samples came from the United States, Italy and Spain. PBMCs, B-cell-depleted T cells, or T cells were the source of the cDNA or gDNA that made up the material.

Sequences were obtained from peripheral blood. The V gene is TRBV19, the J gene TRBJ1-5, with D tentatively TRBD1 (6 bases). The source of this sequence is a young woman with acute or convalescent COVID-19. The CDR3 loop reads CASTPGGGSQPQHF. CDR3 bases: TGTGCCAGTACCCCGGGAGGGGGGAGTCAGCCCCAGCATTTT.